Following are 18 T cell receptor beta chains from one sample sequenced in a study of T cell repertoires in cytomegalovirus infection. No antigen has been identified for these receptors. TCRdb itself ran the reads through MiXCR, one entry per CDR3 protein. This table holds just under 500,000 distinct CDR3 sequences, 30% to 35% found once. The sample was cultured PBMCs, taken from culture after CMV antigen stimulation. These receptors were taken from a human donor in good health (CMV status not recorded). Some clones in this sample may be carry-over from other donors' samples.

This sequence joins TRBV12-3 or TRBV12-4 and TRBJ2-1; weak D call: TRBD1 (6 bases). V lost 9 bases, J lost 1 base, and 13 bases lay in between. There are 14 residues in the CDR3. For the CDR3, the DNA is TGTGCCAGTCAGTGGGGGACATCCTACAATGAGCAGTTCTTC. It encodes CASQWGTSYNEQFF.

This clonotype was seen ten or more times. The V and J genes are TRBV7-2 and TRBJ2-7; 7 bases map to TRBD2. After removal of 0 bases from V and 0 bases from J, the junction contained 8 bases not matched to a gene. Germline V CDR1 and CDR2: SGHTA, FQGNSA. The CDR3 totals 17 residues. CDR3 sequence (DNA): TGTGCCAGCAGCTTAGCGAGAAGCGGGACGATCTCCTACGAGCAGTACTTC. Its translation: CASSLARSGTISYEQYF.

This clonotype has just one count. The chain joins TRBV3-1 to TRBJ1-6; 10 bases are a match to TRBD1. The CDR3 extends over 17 amino acids. In germline, CDR1 is LGHDT, CDR2 YNNKEL (reference sequence). The trim removed 0 bases at V and 10 bases at J, leaving 9 bases unmatched. As DNA, the CDR3 is TGTGCCAGCAGCCAAGAGGGGACAGGGGAACGAGGCTCACCCCTCCACTTT. Encoded protein: CASSQEGTGERGSPLHF.

The gene calls are TRBV7-2 and TRBJ1-1; D remains unclear. Trimming removed 3 bases from V and 10 bases from J, with 3 bases in between. The CDR3 spans 9 residues. The V gene's germline CDR1 is SGHTA and CDR2 FQGNSA. DNA of the CDR3: TGTGCCAGCAGCTTGTTAGCTTTCTTT. It translates to CASSLLAFF. Using reference TRBV7-2 and TRBJ1-1 for the parts outside the CDR3, the full variable domain is GAGVSQSPSNKVTEKGKDVELRCDPISGHTALYWYRQSLGQGLEFLIYFQGNSAPDKSGLPSDRFSAERTGGSVSTLTIQRTQQEDSAVYLCASSLLAFFGQGTRLTVV.

The genes are TRBV7-9 and TRBJ2-5; D might be TRBD1 (5 bases). Trimming stripped 2 bases from V and 2 bases from J, with 12 bases between. The CDR3 sequence is 15 residues long. Per the germline V gene, CDR1 is SEHNR and CDR2 is FQNEAQ (reference sequence). DNA of the CDR3: TGTGCCAGCAGCTTAAGGGGAAAGTCGCAAGAGACCCAGTACTTC. It codes for CASSLRGKSQETQYF.

There are a few counts of this clonotype. The CDR3 region has the DNA TGCGCCAGCAGCCAAGAATCGGACAGAGCCTACGAGCAGTACTTC. This sequence encodes CASSQESDRAYEQYF. The V gene is TRBV4-1, the J gene TRBJ2-7; D perhaps matches TRBD1 (6 bases). The V gene lost 0 bases and the J gene lost 2 bases, with 11 bases spanning the gap. Per the germline V gene, CDR1 is MGHRA and CDR2 is YSYEKL. This CDR3 spans 15 amino acids.

The J gene is TRBJ1-1, the V gene TRBV18; D is unresolved. CDR1 and CDR2 from the germline V gene are KGHSH and LQKENI. The CDR3 is 11 residues long. Trimming shortened V by 8 bases and J by 7 bases, and 11 bases separated the two germline ends. For the CDR3, the DNA is TGTGCCAGCCAGGAGGTCGGTGAAGCTTTCTTT. It encodes CASQEVGEAFF.

DNA for the CDR3: TGTGCCAGCAGTGGCGGGATGCCCTTGCAAGAGACCCAGTACTTC. The encoded protein is CASSGGMPLQETQYF. The V call is TRBV27, the J call TRBJ2-5; D may be TRBD2 (6 bases). Germline values: CDR1 MNHEY, CDR2 SMNVEV (reference sequence). V gave up 5 bases and J gave up 2 bases, with 15 bases separating them. CDR3 length: 15 residues.

The chain couples TRBV5-1 to TRBJ2-1, with TRBD1 identical over 9 bases. This CDR3 is built from 15 residues. V dropped 4 bases and J dropped 8; count of bases not matched to a gene: 10. Per germline, CDR1 SGHRS and CDR2 YFSETQ. The CDR3, as DNA: TGCGCCAGCAGCCTCGGACAGGGGAAGTTGGATGAGCAGTTCTTC. It specifies CASSLGQGKLDEQFF.

This clonotype was seen only a few times. The gene calls are TRBV7-2 and TRBJ2-3, with 13 bases identical to TRBD2. Germline CDR1 and CDR2: SGHTA and FQGNSA. The CDR3 runs 15 residues. Trimming took 5 bases from V and 5 from J; bases not matched to a gene: 4. This chain's CDR3 is CASSAGLAGIDTQYF. The DNA of the CDR3 is TGTGCCAGCAGCGCGGGACTAGCGGGGATAGATACGCAGTATTTT. The full variable domain, its missing parts supplied by reference TRBV7-2 and TRBJ2-3, is GAGVSQSPSNKVTEKGKDVELRCDPISGHTALYWYRQSLGQGLEFLIYFQGNSAPDKSGLPSDRFSAERTGGSVSTLTIQRTQQEDSAVYLCASSAGLAGIDTQYFGPGTRLTVL.

This clonotype was observed a few times. The CDR3: CASSLRTSGGTDTQYF. As DNA, the CDR3 is TGTGCCAGCAGCCTAAGGACTAGCGGCGGCACAGATACGCAGTATTTT. This chain joins TRBV28 and TRBJ2-3; 10 nucleotides align to TRBD2. Per the germline V gene, CDR1 is MDHEN and CDR2 is SYDVKM. CDR3 length: 16 residues. Trimming at V came to 6 bases and at J to 1 base, leaving 7 bases not matched to a gene.

This clonotype has a handful of counts. This chain uses TRBV6-2 or TRBV6-3 with TRBJ2-7; 9 positions agree with TRBD1. V lost 2 bases and J lost 6; bases outside the gene matches: 11. CDR1 is MNHEY, CDR2 SVGEGT, per germline. This CDR3 has 16 residues. CDR3 nucleotide sequence: TGTGCCAGCAGTTACCTAAGGCCGGGACAGGGTGGCGAGCAGTACGTC. Its protein product is CASSYLRPGQGGEQYV.

A note on this clonotype: No conserved phenylalanine or tryptophan is present at the end of the CDR3, so a read error is the likely explanation. The CDR3: CAITLRQGKKGYTL. Written as DNA, the CDR3 is TGTGCCATCACTCTCAGGCAGGGAAAGAAGGGCTACACCTTA. V usage is TRBV5-4 and J usage is TRBJ1-2; D may be TRBD1 (5 bases). The CDR3 is 14 amino acids. V was shortened by 9 bases and J by 8 bases, with 23 bases between the two germline ends. Germline V CDR1 and CDR2: SGHNT, YYREEE (reference sequence).

In this sample, this clonotype turned up a few times. The chain has TRBV12-3 or TRBV12-4 and TRBJ1-1; tentatively, D is TRBD1 (6 bases). The length of the CDR3 is 15 residues. V lost 6 bases and J 0 bases, leaving 14 bases between the germline ends. CDR3 sequence reads: CASSRTTGMNTEAFF. In DNA form, the CDR3 reads TGTGCCAGCAGCCGAACAACAGGGATGAACACTGAAGCTTTCTTT.

The J gene is TRBJ1-5, the V gene TRBV19, with 9 bases matching TRBD1. This CDR3 has 15 residues. With 3 bases clipped from V and 7 bases from J, the junction kept 7 bases outside the gene matches. Germline CDR1 and CDR2: LNHDA and SQIVND (reference sequence). The CDR3 protein is CASSIPGQGMQPQHF. The CDR3, as DNA: TGTGCCAGTAGTATCCCGGGACAGGGTATGCAGCCCCAGCATTTT.

This clonotype was recorded a few times. The rearrangement uses TRBV11-2 and TRBJ2-3; no reliable D call. Germline V CDR1 and CDR2: SGHAT, FQNNGV. Trimming removed 3 bases at V and 0 bases at J, with 10 bases between. The CDR3 runs to 15 residues. CDR3 protein: CASSFPLTSTDTQYF. CDR3 nucleotides: TGTGCCAGCAGCTTCCCCCTTACGAGCACAGATACGCAGTATTTT.

This clonotype is a singleton in its sample. CDR3 amino acids: CASSEWGSEQYF. CDR3 DNA sequence: TGTGCCAGCAGTGAATGGGGATCGGAGCAGTACTTC. V is TRBV25-1 and J is TRBJ2-7, with D unclear. Germline-derived CDR1 and CDR2 are MGHDK and SYGVNS. This CDR3 contains 12 residues. V dropped 1 base and J dropped 7 bases, with 8 bases sitting between them.

A few counts support this clonotype. CDR3: CASSHIAGSWANVLTF. CDR3 nucleotide sequence: TGTGCCAGCAGCCACATAGCAGGGTCTTGGGCCAACGTCCTGACTTTC. The genes are TRBV6-2 or TRBV6-3 and TRBJ2-6; D might be TRBD1 (5 bases). V shed 6 bases and J shed 5 bases, with 17 bases lying between them. This CDR3 region has 16 residues. Germline V gives CDR1 MNHEY, CDR2 SVGEGT.